Below are 12 T cell receptor beta chains sequenced from a single sample in a study of T-cell reconstitution after alpha-beta-depleted transplantation in children. Unique molecular identifiers featured in how the TCRbeta library was prepared. MiXCR was run by TCRdb on the PCR reads, yielding one entry per CDR3 protein. The repertoire has about a million distinct CDR3 sequences, 25% to 30% of them found once; the top ten carry around 30%. The sequences come from PBMCs, mostly from graft donor cells, collected 360 days after TCRalphabeta/CD19-depleted stem cell transplant. The receptors shown here come from a boy under two years old who had a stem cell transplant for SCID, so the T cells may come from the graft donor.

This clonotype was picked up a small number of times. The chain combines TRBV20-1 with TRBJ2-7, with a weak D call TRBD2 (6 bases). Germline lookup yields CDR1 DFQATT and CDR2 SNEGSKA (reference sequence). V was shortened by 3 bases and J by 1 base, with 16 bases between the two germline ends. This CDR3 contains 15 residues. The CDR3 DNA sequence: TGCAGTGCTAGGAGATCGGCGGGGCTGTCCTACGAGCAGTACTTC. Protein product: CSARRSAGLSYEQYF.

In this sample, this clonotype turned up many times. J is TRBJ2-1 and V is TRBV5-1; D is uncertain. Germline CDR1 is SGHRS and CDR2 is YFSETQ. V lost 0 bases and J 0 bases, leaving 7 bases between the germline ends. CDR3 length: 15 residues. The CDR3 DNA reads TGCGCCAGCAGCTTGGAAGCGAGCTCCTACAATGAGCAGTTCTTC. This sequence encodes CASSLEASSYNEQFF.

The genes are TRBV6-2 or TRBV6-3 and TRBJ1-1, with TRBD1 matching over 7 bases. The germline V gene has CDR1 MNHEY and CDR2 SVGEGT. J gave up 3 bases and V 6 bases, and 10 bases lay outside the gene matches. This CDR3 comprises 15 residues. CDR3 in amino acids: CASSNRDSGYTEAFF. DNA of the CDR3: TGTGCCAGCAGCAACCGGGACAGTGGTTACACTGAAGCTTTCTTT.

CDR3 in DNA: TGTGCCAGCAGAAAAGCGGGGGGTTTCTACAATGAGCAGTTCTTC. Amino acids: CASRKAGGFYNEQFF. V and J are TRBV12-3 or TRBV12-4 and TRBJ2-1; 9 bases agree with TRBD2. The CDR3 runs 15 residues. The J segment lost 3 bases and the V segment lost 6 bases, leaving 6 bases of the junction unmatched.

This chain joins TRBV3-1 and TRBJ2-7; weak D call: TRBD2 (5 bases). CDR3 length: 14 amino acids. V lost 3 bases and J 0 bases, leaving 9 bases between the germline ends. CDR1 LGHDT and CDR2 YNNKEL come from the germline V gene (reference sequence). DNA of the CDR3: TGTGCCAGCAGCCACGGGGAGACCTCCTACGAGCAGTACTTC. Its translation is CASSHGETSYEQYF.

This sequence joins TRBV7-2 and TRBJ2-6, with D possibly being TRBD1 (6 bases). Germline V CDR1 and CDR2: SGHTA, FQGNSA. V lost 5 bases and J lost 2, with 10 bases in between. The CDR3 runs 15 residues. The CDR3 DNA follows: TGTGCCAGCAGCCACAGGGCCCCTGGGGCCAACGTCCTGACTTTC. Translating gives CASSHRAPGANVLTF.

The CDR3: CASSSQLTGGASYEQYF. The CDR3 DNA reads as TGTGCCAGCAGTTCACAATTGACAGGCGGAGCGTCCTACGAGCAGTACTTC. V is TRBV28 and J is TRBJ2-7, with a tentative D call TRBD1 (6 bases). This CDR3 has 17 residues. CDR1 is MDHEN and CDR2 is SYDVKM in the germline V gene. Trimming shortened V by 4 bases and J by 1 base, and 20 bases separated the two germline ends.

The gene calls are TRBV7-9 and TRBJ1-2, with D possibly matching TRBD1 (5 bases). The CDR3 has 14 residues. V was pared by 0 bases and J by 3 bases, with 8 bases between. Germline-derived CDR1 and CDR2 are SEHNR and FQNEAQ (reference sequence). CDR3 protein: CASSLAGTDYGYTF. Written as DNA, the CDR3 is TGTGCCAGCAGCTTAGCAGGGACGGACTATGGCTACACCTTC.

The chain joins TRBV7-9 to TRBJ2-2; TRBD1 or TRBD2 may be the D gene (5 bases each). V was cut by 10 bases and J by 8 bases, with 14 bases left in between. This CDR3 is built from 12 residues. Germline V gene data show CDR1 as SEHNR and CDR2 as FQNEAQ (reference sequence). CDR3 loop: CATRPGAGELFF. The CDR3 DNA follows: TGTGCCACCAGACCCGGGGCGGGGGAGCTGTTTTTT.

The rearrangement joins TRBV5-1 to TRBJ2-7; D not certain. The CDR3 is made up of 15 amino acids. The V end was cut by 1 base, the J end by 5 bases, with 16 bases between. The germline V gene encodes CDR1 SGHRS and CDR2 YFSETQ. CDR3 sequence: CASSLMVGGGNEQYF. The DNA for the CDR3 is TGCGCCAGCAGCTTGATGGTTGGTGGCGGCAACGAGCAGTACTTC.

A few counts support this clonotype. The chain uses TRBV4-2 and TRBJ2-1; 11 bases are shared with TRBD2. The CDR3 loop spans 20 amino acids. The germline V gene encodes CDR1 LGHNA and CDR2 YNFKEQ. Losses at the gene ends were 0 bases for V and 2 bases for J; bases not matched to a gene: 12. The CDR3 reads CASSQDRISGGAGTYNEQFF. The CDR3 DNA follows: TGTGCCAGCAGCCAAGATCGGATTAGCGGGGGGGCCGGGACCTACAATGAGCAGTTCTTC.

This clonotype has just a few counts. This chain joins TRBV20-1 and TRBJ2-2; unclear D gene. The CDR3 runs to 14 residues. With 3 bases removed from V and 1 base from J, the gap between germline ends came to 9 bases. Looked up from germline, CDR1 is DFQATT and CDR2 is SNEGSKA (reference sequence). This CDR3 reads CSARAAMNTGELFF. In DNA form, the CDR3 reads TGCAGTGCTAGGGCAGCGATGAACACCGGGGAGCTGTTTTTT.